These T cell receptor beta chains were read from a single sample in a study of cytomegalovirus exposure and HLA in healthy donors. Clones were sequenced by immunoSEQ multiplex PCR, and TCRdb holds only the in-frame ones, with some missing. The data show about 200,000 clones, around 80% seen once. Sequenced: PBMCs. These TCRs come from a man younger than 45 in good health and CMV-seronegative. CDR3s include the opening cysteine and the closing phenylalanine or tryptophan. The order of the fields is V gene, clone size, D gene, J gene, CDR3 protein, CDR3 DNA. The D gene is left open where the match is weak. Some rows have no size entry. The others give once, few or many, or a class for an expanded clone.

TRBV7-9,.,TRBD1,TRBJ1-2,CASSSDRVTPEGYTF,TGTGCCAGCAGCTCCGACAGGGTAACCCCCGAAGGCTACACCTTC
TRBV11-3,few,.,TRBJ1-1,CASSQGINTEAFF,TGTGCCAGCAGCCAGGGAATCAACACTGAAGCTTTCTTT
TRBV4-1,once,.,TRBJ2-3,CASSQDQTATDTQYF,TGCGCCAGCAGCCAAGATCAGACAGCCACAGATACGCAGTATTTT
TRBV5-4,.,TRBD1,TRBJ1-1,CASSSRDRGPEAFF,TGTGCCAGCAGCTCCCGGGACAGGGGACCTGAAGCTTTCTTT
TRBV7-9,.,.,TRBJ1-2,CSSSLVQGRGYTF,TGTTCCAGCAGCTTAGTACAGGGAAGAGGCTACACCTTC
TRBV6-5,.,TRBD1,TRBJ1-5,CASSYSKGASQPQHF,TGTGCCAGCAGTTACTCGAAGGGGGCAAGCCAGCCCCAGCATTTT
TRBV4-2,.,.,TRBJ2-3,CASSLPVGGGRGTDTQYF,TGTGCCAGCAGCCTTCCCGTAGGGGGGGGCCGTGGCACAGATACGCAGTATTTT
TRBV5-4,.,TRBD2,TRBJ2-5,CASSTSGGVTETQYF,TGTGCCAGCAGTACGAGCGGGGGGGTAACAGAGACCCAGTACTTC
TRBV6-5,.,TRBD1,TRBJ2-1,CASRYTGASYNEQFF,TGTGCCAGCAGGTATACAGGGGCCTCCTACAATGAGCAGTTCTTC
TRBV11-2,.,.,TRBJ2-7,CASSFPGVPYEQYF,TGTGCCAGCAGCTTTCCAGGGGTCCCTTACGAGCAGTACTTC
TRBV2,.,.,TRBJ2-1,CASYLGGQDNEQFF,TGTGCCAGCTACCTGGGGGGGCAAGACAATGAGCAGTTCTTC
TRBV5-5,.,TRBD1,TRBJ1-2,CASSLRTGGLYGYTF,TGTGCCAGCAGCTTGAGGACAGGGGGCCTCTATGGCTACACCTTC
TRBV9,.,TRBD2,TRBJ2-7,CASSAGGGGYEQYF,TGTGCCAGCAGCGCCGGCGGCGGGGGTTACGAGCAGTACTTC
TRBV29-1,.,TRBD1,TRBJ1-2,CSAKGADGYTF,TGCAGCGCCAAGGGGGCGGATGGCTACACCTTC
TRBV5-4,.,TRBD1,TRBJ1-4,CASSLAGTATNEKLFF,TGTGCCAGCAGCTTGGCGGGGACAGCAACTAATGAAAAACTGTTTTTT